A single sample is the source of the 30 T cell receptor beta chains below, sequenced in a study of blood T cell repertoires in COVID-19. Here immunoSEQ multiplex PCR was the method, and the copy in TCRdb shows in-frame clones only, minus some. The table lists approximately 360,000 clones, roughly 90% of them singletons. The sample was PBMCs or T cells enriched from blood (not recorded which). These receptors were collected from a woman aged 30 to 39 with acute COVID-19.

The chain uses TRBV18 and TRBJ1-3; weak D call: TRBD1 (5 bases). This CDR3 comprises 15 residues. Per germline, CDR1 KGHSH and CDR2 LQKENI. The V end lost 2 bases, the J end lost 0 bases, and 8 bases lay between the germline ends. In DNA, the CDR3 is TGTGCCAGCTCACCATTGACAGACTCTGGAAACACCATATATTTT. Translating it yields CASSPLTDSGNTIYF.

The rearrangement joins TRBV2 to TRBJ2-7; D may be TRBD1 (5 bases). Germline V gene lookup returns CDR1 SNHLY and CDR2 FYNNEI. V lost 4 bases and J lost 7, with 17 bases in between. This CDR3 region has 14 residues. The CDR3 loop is CASSVAAGLAEQYF. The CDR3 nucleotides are TGTGCCAGCAGTGTGGCGGCAGGGCTGGCGGAGCAGTACTTC.

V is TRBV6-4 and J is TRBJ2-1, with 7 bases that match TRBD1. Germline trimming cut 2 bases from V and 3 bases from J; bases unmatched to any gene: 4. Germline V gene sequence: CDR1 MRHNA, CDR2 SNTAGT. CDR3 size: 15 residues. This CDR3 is CASSDTRQGYNEQFF. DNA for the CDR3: TGTGCCAGCAGTGACACCAGACAGGGCTACAATGAGCAGTTCTTC.

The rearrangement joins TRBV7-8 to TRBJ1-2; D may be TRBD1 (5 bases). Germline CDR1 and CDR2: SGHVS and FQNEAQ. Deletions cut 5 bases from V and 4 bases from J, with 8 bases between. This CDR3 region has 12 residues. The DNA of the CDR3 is TGTGCCAGCAGCCCAGGGTTCTATGGCTACACCTTC. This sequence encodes CASSPGFYGYTF.

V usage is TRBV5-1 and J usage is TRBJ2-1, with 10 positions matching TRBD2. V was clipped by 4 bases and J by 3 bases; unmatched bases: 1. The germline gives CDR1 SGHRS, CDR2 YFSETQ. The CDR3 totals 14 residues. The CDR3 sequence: CASSPSGGYNEQFF. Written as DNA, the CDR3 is TGCGCCAGCAGCCCTAGCGGGGGCTACAATGAGCAGTTCTTC.

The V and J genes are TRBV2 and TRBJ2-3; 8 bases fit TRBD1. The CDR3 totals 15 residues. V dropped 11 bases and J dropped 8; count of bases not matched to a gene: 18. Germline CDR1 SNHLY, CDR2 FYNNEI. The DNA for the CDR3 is TGTGCCCAGGACAGGGCAAAAGGGAGCCAAGCTACGCAGTATTTT. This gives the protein CAQDRAKGSQATQYF.

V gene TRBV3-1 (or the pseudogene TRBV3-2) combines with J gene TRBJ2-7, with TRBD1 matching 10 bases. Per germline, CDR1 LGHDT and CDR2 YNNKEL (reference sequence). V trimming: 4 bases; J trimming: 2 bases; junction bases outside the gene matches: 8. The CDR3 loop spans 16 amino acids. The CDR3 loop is CASSLQATGGPYEQYF. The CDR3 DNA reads TGTGCCAGCAGCCTCCAAGCGACAGGGGGCCCCTACGAGCAGTACTTC.

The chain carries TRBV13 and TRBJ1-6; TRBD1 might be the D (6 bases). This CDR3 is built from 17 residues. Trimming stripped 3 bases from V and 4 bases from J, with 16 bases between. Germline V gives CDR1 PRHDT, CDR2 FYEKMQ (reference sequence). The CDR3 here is CASSFSQGRSYNSPLHF. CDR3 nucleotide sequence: TGTGCCAGCAGCTTTAGTCAGGGGAGAAGTTATAATTCACCCCTCCACTTT. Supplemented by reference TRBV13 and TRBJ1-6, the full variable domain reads AAGVIQSPRHLIKEKRETATLKCYPIPRHDTVYWYQQGPGQDPQFLISFYEKMQSDKGSIPDRFSAQQFSDYHSELNMSSLELGDSALYFCASSFSQGRSYNSPLHFGNGTRLTVT.

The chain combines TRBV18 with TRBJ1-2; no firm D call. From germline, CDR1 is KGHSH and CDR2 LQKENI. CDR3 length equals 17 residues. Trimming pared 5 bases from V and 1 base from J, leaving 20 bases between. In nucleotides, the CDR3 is TGTGCCAGCTCAGCCGCGGAGGGCCGAATCCTTAACTATGGCTACACCTTC. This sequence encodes CASSAAEGRILNYGYTF.

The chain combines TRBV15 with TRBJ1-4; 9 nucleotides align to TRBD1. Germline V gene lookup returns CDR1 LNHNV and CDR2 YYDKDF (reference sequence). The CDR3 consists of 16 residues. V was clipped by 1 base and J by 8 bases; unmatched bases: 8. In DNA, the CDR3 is TGTGCCACCAGCAGAGCTAGGGACAGGGAGAGGGAAAAACTGTTTTTT. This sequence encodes CATSRARDREREKLFF.

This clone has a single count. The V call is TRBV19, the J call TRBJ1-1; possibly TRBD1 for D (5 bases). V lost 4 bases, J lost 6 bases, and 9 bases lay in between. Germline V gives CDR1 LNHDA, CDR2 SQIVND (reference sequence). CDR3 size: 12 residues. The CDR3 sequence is CASSTGTAEAFF. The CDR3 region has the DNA TGTGCCAGTAGTACAGGGACTGCTGAAGCTTTCTTT.

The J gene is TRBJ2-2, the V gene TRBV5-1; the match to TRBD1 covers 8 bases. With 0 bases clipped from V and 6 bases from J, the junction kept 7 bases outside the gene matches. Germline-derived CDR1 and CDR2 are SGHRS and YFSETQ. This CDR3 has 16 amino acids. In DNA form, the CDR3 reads TGCGCCAGCAGCTTGGAAACAGGGGGTTTGGCCGGGGAGCTGTTTTTT. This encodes CASSLETGGLAGELFF.

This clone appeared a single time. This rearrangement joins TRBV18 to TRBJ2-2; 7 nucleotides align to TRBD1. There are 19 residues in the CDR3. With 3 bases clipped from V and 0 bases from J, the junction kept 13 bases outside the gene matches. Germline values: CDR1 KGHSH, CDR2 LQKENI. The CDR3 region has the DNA TGTGCCAGCTCACCGCGTAGGGGGCGATCAGAAGCGAACACCGGGGAGCTGTTTTTT. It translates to CASSPRRGRSEANTGELFF.

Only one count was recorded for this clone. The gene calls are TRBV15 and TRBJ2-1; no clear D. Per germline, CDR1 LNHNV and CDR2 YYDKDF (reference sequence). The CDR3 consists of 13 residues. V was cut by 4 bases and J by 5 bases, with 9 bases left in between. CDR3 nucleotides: TGTGCCACCAGCATGGTACGCGACAATGAGCAGTTCTTC. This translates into CATSMVRDNEQFF.

The CDR3 spells CASSQGQGGAGYTF. DNA of the CDR3: TGTGCCAGCAGCCAGGGACAGGGAGGGGCTGGCTACACCTTC. The chain links TRBV27 to TRBJ1-2; 9 bases are a match to TRBD1. This CDR3 is built from 14 residues. The ends lost 6 bases at V and 7 bases at J; junction bases unmatched: 9. Germline CDR1 reads MNHEY; CDR2 reads SMNVEV (reference sequence).

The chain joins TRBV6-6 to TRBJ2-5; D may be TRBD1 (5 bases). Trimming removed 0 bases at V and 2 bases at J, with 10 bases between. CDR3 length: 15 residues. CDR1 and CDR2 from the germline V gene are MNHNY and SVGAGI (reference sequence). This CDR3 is CASSYSRTNQETQYF. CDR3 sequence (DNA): TGTGCCAGCAGTTACTCTCGGACAAATCAAGAGACCCAGTACTTC.

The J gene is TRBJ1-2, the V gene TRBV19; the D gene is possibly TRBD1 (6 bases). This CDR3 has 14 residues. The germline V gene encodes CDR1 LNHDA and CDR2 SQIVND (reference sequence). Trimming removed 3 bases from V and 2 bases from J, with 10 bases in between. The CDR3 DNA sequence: TGTGCCAGTAGTATTGGGGGCCCCAACTATGGCTACACCTTC. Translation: CASSIGGPNYGYTF.

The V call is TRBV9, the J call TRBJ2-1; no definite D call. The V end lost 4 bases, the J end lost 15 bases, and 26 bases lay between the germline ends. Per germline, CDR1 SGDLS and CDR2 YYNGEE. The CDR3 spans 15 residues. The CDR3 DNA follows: TGTGCCAGCAGCCGAGACCCTAGTGGAGAGGCGAGTCTGTTCTTC. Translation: CASSRDPSGEASLFF.

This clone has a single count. The CDR3 nucleotides read TGTGCCAGCTCACCCGTTCAGGGGTCCCAAGAGACCCAGTACTTC. It codes for CASSPVQGSQETQYF. The chain joins TRBV18 to TRBJ2-5, with a tentative D call TRBD1 (6 bases). Trimming removed 3 bases at V and 1 base at J, with 12 bases between. Looked up from germline, CDR1 is KGHSH and CDR2 is LQKENI. The CDR3 length is 15 residues.

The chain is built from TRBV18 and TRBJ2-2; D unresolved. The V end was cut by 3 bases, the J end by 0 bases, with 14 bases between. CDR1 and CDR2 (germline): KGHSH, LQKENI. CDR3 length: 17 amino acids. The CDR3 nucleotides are TGTGCCAGCTCACCGACCGGGTCCCTCGCGAACACCGGGGAGCTGTTTTTT. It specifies CASSPTGSLANTGELFF. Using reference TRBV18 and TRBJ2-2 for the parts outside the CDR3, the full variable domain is NAGVMQNPRHLVRRRGQEARLRCSPMKGHSHVYWYRQLPEEGLKFMVYLQKENIIDESGMPKERFSAEFPKEGPSILRIQQVVRGDSAAYFCASSPTGSLANTGELFFGEGSRLTVL.

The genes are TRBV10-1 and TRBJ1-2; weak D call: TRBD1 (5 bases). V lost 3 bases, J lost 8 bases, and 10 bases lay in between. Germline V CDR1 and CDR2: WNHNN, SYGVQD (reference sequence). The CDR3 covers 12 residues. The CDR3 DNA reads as TGCGCCAGCAGTGACGGGGGTGGAGGCTACACCTTC. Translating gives CASSDGGGGYTF.

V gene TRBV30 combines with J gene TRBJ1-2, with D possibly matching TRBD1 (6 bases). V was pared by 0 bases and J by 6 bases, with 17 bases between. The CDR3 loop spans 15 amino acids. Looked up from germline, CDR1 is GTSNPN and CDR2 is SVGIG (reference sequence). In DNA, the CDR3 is TGTGCCTGGAGTGTACTCCGAACAGGGACGGATGGCTACACCTTC. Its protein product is CAWSVLRTGTDGYTF. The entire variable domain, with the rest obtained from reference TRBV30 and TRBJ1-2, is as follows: SQTIHQWPATLVQPVGSPLSLECTVEGTSNPNLYWYRQAAGRGLQLLFYSVGIGQISSEVPQNLSASRPQDRQFILSSKKLLLSDSGFYLCAWSVLRTGTDGYTFGSGTRLTVV.

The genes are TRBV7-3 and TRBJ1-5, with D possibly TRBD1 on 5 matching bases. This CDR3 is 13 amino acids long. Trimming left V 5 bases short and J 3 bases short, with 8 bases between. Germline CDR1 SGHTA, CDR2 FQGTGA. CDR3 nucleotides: TGTGCCAGCAGCGCAGGGAACAATCAGCCCCAGCATTTT. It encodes CASSAGNNQPQHF.

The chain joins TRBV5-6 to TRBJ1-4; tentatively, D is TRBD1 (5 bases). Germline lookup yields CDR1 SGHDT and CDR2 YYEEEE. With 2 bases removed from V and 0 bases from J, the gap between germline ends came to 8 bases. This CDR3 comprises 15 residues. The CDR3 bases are TGTGCCAGCAGCTTTCAGGGTGCAACTAATGAAAAACTGTTTTTT. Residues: CASSFQGATNEKLFF.

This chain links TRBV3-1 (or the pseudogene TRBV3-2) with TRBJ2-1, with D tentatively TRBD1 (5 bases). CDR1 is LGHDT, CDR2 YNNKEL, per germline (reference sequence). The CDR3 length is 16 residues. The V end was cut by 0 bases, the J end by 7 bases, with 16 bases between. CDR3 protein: CASSQDLGAPGNEQFF. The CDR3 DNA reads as TGTGCCAGCAGCCAAGATTTAGGGGCCCCAGGGAATGAGCAGTTCTTC.

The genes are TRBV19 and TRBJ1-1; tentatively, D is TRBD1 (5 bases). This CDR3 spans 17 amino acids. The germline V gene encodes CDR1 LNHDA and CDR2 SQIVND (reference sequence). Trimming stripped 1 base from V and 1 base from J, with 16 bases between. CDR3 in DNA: TGTGCCAGTAGTATAGGGCCAGGGCGGCAGAGGAACACTGAAGCTTTCTTT. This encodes CASSIGPGRQRNTEAFF.

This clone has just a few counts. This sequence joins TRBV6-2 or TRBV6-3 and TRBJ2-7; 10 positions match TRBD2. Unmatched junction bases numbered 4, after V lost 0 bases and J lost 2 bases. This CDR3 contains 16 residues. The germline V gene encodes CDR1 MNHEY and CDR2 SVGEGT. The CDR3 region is CASSYSGTSAAYEQYF. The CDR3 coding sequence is TGTGCCAGCAGTTACTCTGGGACTAGCGCAGCCTACGAGCAGTACTTC.

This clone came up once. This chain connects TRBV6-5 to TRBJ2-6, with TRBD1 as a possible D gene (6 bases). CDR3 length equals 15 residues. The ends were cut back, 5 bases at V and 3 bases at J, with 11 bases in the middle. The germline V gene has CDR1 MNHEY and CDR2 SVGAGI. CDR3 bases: TGTGCCAGCAGTCCGGGACAATATGGGGCCAACGTCCTGACTTTC. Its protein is CASSPGQYGANVLTF.

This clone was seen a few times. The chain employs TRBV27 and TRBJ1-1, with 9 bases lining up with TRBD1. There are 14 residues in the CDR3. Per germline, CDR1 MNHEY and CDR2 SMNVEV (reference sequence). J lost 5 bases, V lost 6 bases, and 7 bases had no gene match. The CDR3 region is CASSLYRGLTEAFF. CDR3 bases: TGTGCCAGCAGCTTGTACAGGGGGCTTACTGAAGCTTTCTTT.

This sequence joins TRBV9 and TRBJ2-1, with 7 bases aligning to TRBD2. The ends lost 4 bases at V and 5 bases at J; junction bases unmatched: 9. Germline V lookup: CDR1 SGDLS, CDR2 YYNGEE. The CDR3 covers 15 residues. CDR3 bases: TGTGCCAGCAGCCCGCCGGGACTATATAACAATGAGCAGTTCTTC. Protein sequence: CASSPPGLYNNEQFF.